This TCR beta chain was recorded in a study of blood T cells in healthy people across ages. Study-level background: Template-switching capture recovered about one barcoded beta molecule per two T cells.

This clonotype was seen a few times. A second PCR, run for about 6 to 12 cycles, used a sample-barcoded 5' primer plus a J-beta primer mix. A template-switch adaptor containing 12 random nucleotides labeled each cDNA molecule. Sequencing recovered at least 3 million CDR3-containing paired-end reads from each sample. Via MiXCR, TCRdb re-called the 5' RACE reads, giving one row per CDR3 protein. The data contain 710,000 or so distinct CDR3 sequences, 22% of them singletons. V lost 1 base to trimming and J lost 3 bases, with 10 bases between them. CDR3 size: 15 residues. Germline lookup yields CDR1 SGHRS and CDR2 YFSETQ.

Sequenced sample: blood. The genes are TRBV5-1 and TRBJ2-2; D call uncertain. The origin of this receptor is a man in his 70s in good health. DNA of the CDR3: TGCGCCAGCAGCTTGAGTTCCGTTGACACCGGGGAGCTGTTTTTT. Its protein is CASSLSSVDTGELFF.